This is a list of T cell receptor beta chains from one sample in a study of blood T cell repertoires in COVID-19. The assay was immunoSEQ multiplex PCR, and TCRdb's table has in-frame clones only and misses some. The sample holds some 50,000 clones, around 87% seen once. The material sequenced was peripheral blood. The receptors were sampled from a human donor in a cohort sampled during active COVID-19. The CDR3 runs from the conserved cysteine through the conserved F or W. Each record gives: V gene, clone size, J gene, D gene, CDR3 protein, CDR3 DNA. D genes are given only for firm matches. Expanded clones get a size class; other rows say once, few or many, or leave the size out.

v_gene: TRBV15; abundance: NA; j_gene: TRBJ2-4; d_gene: TRBD1; CDR3aa: CATSRDKLGQGAIQYF; CDR3nt: TGTGCCACCAGCAGAGATAAATTGGGACAGGGCGCTATTCAGTACTTC
v_gene: TRBV4-3; abundance: NA; j_gene: TRBJ2-3; d_gene: NA; CDR3aa: CASSQDGLSQDTQYF; CDR3nt: TGCGCCAGCAGCCAAGATGGGCTATCACAAGATACGCAGTATTTT
v_gene: TRBV25-1; abundance: NA; j_gene: TRBJ1-4; d_gene: NA; CDR3aa: CASSPRPGVNEKLFF; CDR3nt: TGTGCCAGCAGTCCCAGACCAGGGGTTAATGAAAAACTGTTTTTT
v_gene: TRBV5-6; abundance: NA; j_gene: TRBJ1-1; d_gene: NA; CDR3aa: CASTEGENTEAFF; CDR3nt: TGTGCCAGCACAGAGGGGGAAAACACTGAAGCTTTCTTT
v_gene: TRBV4-3; abundance: few; j_gene: TRBJ1-5; d_gene: NA; CDR3aa: CASSPTLSLGAVNQPQHF; CDR3nt: TGCGCCAGCAGCCCCACCTTGTCGTTAGGGGCCGTTAATCAGCCCCAGCATTTT
v_gene: TRBV6-2/TRBV6-3; abundance: NA; j_gene: TRBJ1-6; d_gene: TRBD1; CDR3aa: CASSPGQGISPLHF; CDR3nt: TGTGCCAGCAGCCCGGGACAGGGGATTTCACCCCTCCACTTT
v_gene: TRBV4-2; abundance: once; j_gene: TRBJ1-1; d_gene: NA; CDR3aa: CASSLAGTPNTEAFF; CDR3nt: TGTGCCAGCAGCCTCGCCGGGACACCGAACACTGAAGCTTTCTTT
v_gene: TRBV19; abundance: NA; j_gene: TRBJ2-3; d_gene: NA; CDR3aa: CASSINGLGTDTQYF; CDR3nt: TGTGCCAGTAGTATTAACGGACTGGGCACAGATACGCAGTATTTT
v_gene: TRBV2; abundance: NA; j_gene: TRBJ2-3; d_gene: NA; CDR3aa: CASSVGLSPSTDTQYF; CDR3nt: TGTGCCAGCAGTGTCGGACTCTCCCCTAGCACAGATACGCAGTATTTT
v_gene: TRBV11-2; abundance: NA; j_gene: TRBJ2-1; d_gene: TRBD2; CDR3aa: CASSLAGGSYNEQFF; CDR3nt: TGTGCCAGCAGCTTAGCGGGAGGGTCCTACAATGAGCAGTTCTTC
v_gene: TRBV28; abundance: NA; j_gene: TRBJ2-3; d_gene: TRBD2; CDR3aa: CASSPLAGATDTQYF; CDR3nt: TGTGCCAGCAGCCCGTTAGCGGGAGCCACAGATACGCAGTATTTT
v_gene: TRBV2; abundance: NA; j_gene: TRBJ2-7; d_gene: NA; CDR3aa: CASRRLSAYEQYF; CDR3nt: TGTGCCAGCCGGAGGCTTTCAGCCTACGAGCAGTACTTC
v_gene: TRBV18; abundance: NA; j_gene: TRBJ1-1; d_gene: NA; CDR3aa: CASSSDSNTEAFF; CDR3nt: TGTGCCAGCTCATCGGACTCGAACACTGAAGCTTTCTTT
v_gene: TRBV3-1/TRBV3-2; abundance: NA; j_gene: TRBJ2-1; d_gene: TRBD2; CDR3aa: CASRPVAGNYNEQFF; CDR3nt: TGTGCCAGCAGGCCTGTAGCGGGAAACTACAATGAGCAGTTCTTC
v_gene: TRBV24-1; abundance: NA; j_gene: TRBJ1-1; d_gene: NA; CDR3aa: CATSDPVNTEAFF; CDR3nt: TGTGCCACCAGTGATCCGGTTAACACTGAAGCTTTCTTT
v_gene: TRBV4-2; abundance: NA; j_gene: TRBJ2-7; d_gene: TRBD1; CDR3aa: CASSQPTGDEQYF; CDR3nt: TGTGCCAGCAGCCAACCCACAGGGGACGAGCAGTACTTC
v_gene: TRBV3-1/TRBV3-2; abundance: once; j_gene: TRBJ1-1; d_gene: NA; CDR3aa: CASSQDRTRAEAFF; CDR3nt: TGTGCCAGCAGCCAAGATCGGACGCGGGCTGAAGCTTTCTTT